This passage covers 2 T cell receptor beta chains from one sample sequenced in a study of blood T cell repertoires in COVID-19 (dated by TCRdb to between 2020 and 2021). The library relied on the immunoSEQ multiplex PCR assay. Entries here come from immuneACCESS through TCRdb and include only in-frame sequences with V and J called. Some clones fail to appear in such tables; in the studies checked, an unresolved V gene covers under half of the shortfall, and the cause of the remainder is unknown. This sample gives about 320,000 clones in total; around nine tenths of them show up just once. The ten largest clones capture roughly 3.9% of the sample. Sequenced sample: PBMCs or T cells enriched from blood (not recorded which). The receptors were gathered from a woman younger than 45 who had been exposed to COVID-19.

The chain employs TRBV15 and TRBJ1-5, with 7 bases fitting TRBD1. The ends lost 5 bases at V and 5 bases at J; junction bases unmatched: 9. The germline CDR1 and CDR2 sequences are LNHNV and YYDKDF (reference sequence). This CDR3 has 15 amino acids. Here the CDR3 reads CATSPRTGEDQPQHF. The DNA of the CDR3 is TGTGCCACCAGCCCCCGGACAGGAGAGGATCAGCCCCAGCATTTT.

The rearrangement links TRBV5-1 to TRBJ2-2; 10 bases are a match to TRBD2. Germline CDR1 and CDR2: SGHRS and YFSETQ. This CDR3 spans 17 amino acids. V gave up 0 bases and J gave up 3 bases; unmatched junction bases: 5. The CDR3 DNA reads as TGCGCCAGCAGCTTGGATGCTAGCGGGGGAGACACCGGGGAGCTGTTTTTT. Amino acids: CASSLDASGGDTGELFF.